The rows below give T cell receptor beta chains drawn from one sample of a study of blood T cell repertoires in COVID-19. TCRdb's copy holds only in-frame clones and misses some; the assay was immunoSEQ multiplex PCR. The table records tens of thousands of clones, 75% to 90% of them present only once. Material: peripheral blood. Receptors originate from a woman in her 70s with acute or convalescent COVID-19. CDR3s include the opening cysteine and the closing phenylalanine or tryptophan. A D gene is named only where the DNA matches it firmly. A row's size may be missing; if present it is once, few, many or a size class.

V gene,J gene,D gene,clone size,CDR3 protein,CDR3 DNA
TRBV18,TRBJ1-2,TRBD1,few,CASSPDRVRRGYTF,TGTGCCAGCTCACCGGACAGGGTTCGACGTGGCTACACCTTC
TRBV4-3,TRBJ1-3,-,-,CASSQDIGTSSGNTIYF,TGCGCCAGCAGCCAAGATATTGGTACGAGCTCTGGAAACACCATATATTTT
TRBV6-6,TRBJ2-1,-,-,CASSYPDWDEQFF,TGTGCCAGCAGTTACCCCGACTGGGATGAGCAGTTCTTC
TRBV6-4,TRBJ1-2,-,-,CASSDSREDGYTF,TGTGCCAGCAGTGACTCGAGGGAGGATGGCTACACCTTC
TRBV4-3,TRBJ1-6,-,-,CASSQLLRDSPLHF,TGCGCCAGCAGCCAACTTCTGAGGGATTCACCCCTCCACTTT
TRBV7-2,TRBJ1-2,TRBD1,-,CASSLDRGRGNYGYTF,TGTGCCAGCAGCTTGGACAGGGGGCGCGGGAACTATGGCTACACCTTC
TRBV5-4,TRBJ2-2,TRBD2,-,CASSGGGTANTGELFF,TGTGCCAGCAGCGGGGGGGGGACCGCGAACACCGGGGAGCTGTTTTTT
TRBV5-4,TRBJ1-1,TRBD1,-,CASSSDRVPAFF,TGTGCCAGCAGCAGCGACAGGGTCCCAGCTTTCTTT
TRBV7-3,TRBJ2-3,TRBD1,-,CASSMQGAADTQYF,TGTGCCAGCAGCATGCAGGGGGCAGCAGATACGCAGTATTTT
TRBV11-3,TRBJ2-5,TRBD2,-,CASSSRTSGKETQYF,TGTGCCAGCAGCTCAAGGACTAGCGGAAAAGAGACCCAGTACTTC
TRBV7-9,TRBJ1-2,TRBD1,-,CASSSAGQGYGYTF,TGTGCCAGCAGCTCCGCCGGACAGGGATATGGCTACACCTTC
TRBV5-4,TRBJ2-7,TRBD2,-,CASSPIAGPGYEQYF,TGTGCCAGCAGCCCCATAGCGGGGCCAGGCTACGAGCAGTACTTC
TRBV13,TRBJ1-4,-,once,CASSLTRGGEKLFF,TGTGCCAGCAGCCTAACCAGGGGTGGCGAAAAACTGTTTTTT
TRBV10-3,TRBJ2-1,TRBD2,-,CATLLGTSGGDNEQFF,TGTGCCACCCTTTTAGGGACTAGCGGGGGGGACAATGAGCAGTTCTTC
TRBV4-3,TRBJ2-7,TRBD2,-,CASSQDPYRSGGRGHEQYF,TGCGCCAGCAGCCAAGATCCGTACCGATCGGGGGGGCGGGGCCACGAGCAGTACTTC
TRBV19,TRBJ2-1,TRBD2,-,CASSMGGRGDYNEQFF,TGTGCCAGTAGTATGGGCGGGCGGGGGGACTACAATGAGCAGTTCTTC
TRBV5-1,TRBJ1-1,-,-,CASSPPQGRGEAFF,TGCGCCAGCAGCCCCCCCCAGGGGAGGGGTGAAGCTTTCTTT
TRBV11-2,TRBJ1-4,-,-,CASSSGPPEKLFF,TGTGCCAGCAGCTCGGGTCCTCCTGAAAAACTGTTTTTT
TRBV29-1,TRBJ1-2,-,-,CSVDPLRPNYGYTF,TGCAGCGTTGACCCCCTCAGGCCGAACTATGGCTACACCTTC
TRBV6-5,TRBJ1-1,TRBD1,-,CAIRDRTEAFF,TGTGCCATTCGGGACAGGACTGAAGCTTTCTTT
TRBV13,TRBJ1-2,TRBD1,-,CASSSRTGRLYGYTF,TGTGCCAGCAGCTCTCGGACAGGGAGGTTGTATGGCTACACCTTC
TRBV19,TRBJ1-2,-,-,CASSPVSNYGYTF,TGTGCCAGTAGTCCCGTGTCTAACTATGGCTACACCTTC
TRBV9,TRBJ1-4,-,-,CASSTLGTSGEKLFF,TGTGCCAGCAGCACCCTTGGTACCAGCGGTGAAAAACTGTTTTTT
TRBV4-2,TRBJ1-1,-,-,CASSHGTGQNTEAFF,TGTGCCAGCAGCCATGGAACAGGACAGAACACTGAAGCTTTCTTT
TRBV11-1,TRBJ1-2,-,-,CASSSDRWDYGYTF,TGTGCCAGCAGCTCCGACAGGTGGGACTATGGCTACACCTTC
TRBV24-1,TRBJ1-2,TRBD1,-,CATSGDRANGYTF,TGTGCCACCAGTGGGGACAGGGCCAATGGCTACACCTTC
TRBV9,TRBJ2-5,-,-,CASSGTGTAGETQYF,TGTGCCAGCAGCGGGACCGGGACAGCGGGCGAGACCCAGTACTTC
TRBV19,TRBJ2-6,-,-,CASSANQGGHWAGANVLTF,TGTGCCAGTAGTGCAAATCAGGGGGGACATTGGGCCGGGGCCAACGTCCTGACTTTC
TRBV7-3,TRBJ1-1,TRBD1,few,CASSSDRGPTEAFF,TGTGCCAGCAGCTCGGACAGGGGTCCCACTGAAGCTTTCTTT
TRBV5-4,TRBJ2-1,-,once,CASSHEGGNEQFF,TGTGCCAGCAGCCACGAGGGGGGGAATGAGCAGTTCTTC
TRBV6-4,TRBJ1-3,TRBD1,-,CASPAPGQGASGNTIYF,TGTGCCAGCCCCGCACCGGGACAGGGGGCGTCTGGAAACACCATATATTTT
TRBV18,TRBJ1-2,TRBD1,few,CASSPTGGGYTF,TGTGCCAGCTCACCGACAGGGGGTGGCTACACCTTC
TRBV5-1,TRBJ1-1,-,-,CASSSIQSTEAFF,TGCGCCAGCAGCTCGATACAGAGCACTGAAGCTTTCTTT
TRBV9,TRBJ2-5,TRBD2,-,CASSVTSGQETQYF,TGTGCCAGCAGCGTAACTAGCGGCCAAGAGACCCAGTACTTC
TRBV29-1,TRBJ2-7,-,once,CSVVVYEQYF,TGCAGCGTTGTTGTATACGAGCAGTACTTC
TRBV19,TRBJ1-1,-,-,CASSIDPGVVTEAFF,TGTGCCAGTAGTATTGATCCAGGGGTGGTCACTGAAGCTTTCTTT
TRBV12-3/TRBV12-4,TRBJ1-1,-,-,CASSFTTAEAFF,TGTGCCAGCAGTTTCACGACAGCTGAAGCTTTCTTT
TRBV4-1,TRBJ2-5,TRBD1,-,CASSREGAFQETQYF,TGCGCCAGCAGCCGAGAGGGGGCGTTCCAAGAGACCCAGTACTTC
TRBV15,TRBJ2-1,TRBD2,-,CATSRVGASGYNEQFF,TGTGCCACCAGCAGAGTAGGGGCTAGCGGCTACAATGAGCAGTTCTTC
TRBV12-3/TRBV12-4,TRBJ2-5,-,-,CASSPGAQETQYF,TGTGCCAGCAGCCCAGGGGCCCAAGAGACCCAGTACTTC
TRBV6-1,TRBJ2-7,TRBD1,once,CASSEGRDREHEQYF,TGTGCCAGCAGTGAGGGTCGGGACAGGGAACACGAGCAGTACTTC
TRBV6-5,TRBJ2-4,TRBD1,-,CASRAGGLNIQYF,TGTGCCAGCAGGGCAGGGGGTTTGAACATTCAGTACTTC
TRBV6-5,TRBJ1-5,TRBD1,-,CASTEGQVNQPQHF,TGTGCCAGCACCGAAGGACAGGTCAATCAGCCCCAGCATTTT
TRBV9,TRBJ2-6,-,-,CASSAGDRVGANVLTF,TGTGCCAGCAGCGCGGGAGACAGGGTTGGGGCCAACGTCCTGACTTTC
TRBV5-6,TRBJ2-1,-,-,CASSTGLNEQFF,TGTGCCAGCAGCACCGGACTTAATGAGCAGTTCTTC
TRBV6-5,TRBJ2-7,-,-,CASSYSTGEQYF,TGTGCCAGCAGTTACTCTACGGGTGAGCAGTACTTC
TRBV19,TRBJ1-5,-,-,CASSGDRNQPQHF,TGTGCCAGTAGTGGAGACCGCAATCAGCCCCAGCATTTT
TRBV5-1,TRBJ2-5,TRBD1,-,CASRRSGTGIQETQYF,TGCGCCAGCAGACGGTCCGGGACAGGGATCCAAGAGACCCAGTACTTC
TRBV7-2,TRBJ1-1,TRBD1,-,CASSLHTGGTEAFF,TGTGCCAGCAGCTTACACACAGGGGGCACTGAAGCTTTCTTT
TRBV7-2,TRBJ1-4,TRBD1,-,CASSLGWGRGLEKLFF,TGTGCCAGCAGCTTAGGGTGGGGCAGGGGGCTTGAAAAACTGTTTTTT
TRBV4-2,TRBJ2-3,-,-,CASSPTASTDTQYF,TGTGCCAGCAGCCCGACTGCTAGCACAGATACGCAGTATTTT
TRBV7-2,TRBJ1-3,-,-,CASRPGGGDGNTIYF,TGTGCCAGCAGACCCGGGGGTGGAGATGGAAACACCATATATTTT